This TCR beta chain was retrieved from a study of beta chain features in type 1 diabetes. Across the study: The patient and healthy donor groups were comparable for age, gender and cell yields.

Sequencing targeted expressed TCRB transcripts, as all isolated RNA had been reverse transcribed. The assay was immunoSEQ multiplex PCR, and TCRdb's table has in-frame clones only and misses some. The repertoire holds 150,000 to 190,000 clones, with approximately 10% as singletons. Findings of the study overall: Researchers report that Type 1 diabetes patients had moderately but significantly shorter TCRB CDR3s across all four CD4+ subsets. An over-representation of cells with high TCR expression could result from cDNA sequencing.

On this clone itself: Its antigen is as yet unknown.

This CDR3 comprises 17 residues. The V and J ends lost 0 bases and 5 bases respectively, with 16 bases between them. CDR1 is LGHNA and CDR2 is YSLEER in the germline V gene. Based on CD45RO/CCR7/CD25/CD127/CD95/CD27, CD4+ regulatory, stem cell-like memory, naive and central memory cells were sorted. The sample was central memory CD4+ T cells from blood. The chain uses TRBV4-3 and TRBJ1-4; D remains ambiguous. This receptor was taken from a man aged 25-45 years with type 1 diabetes. CDR3 protein: CASSQDPPLSGNEKLFF. The CDR3 DNA is TGCGCCAGCAGCCAAGATCCCCCCTTGTCGGGGAATGAAAAACTGTTTTTT.